Shown below are 13 T cell receptor beta chains from a single sample sequenced in a study of tumor-infiltrating lymphocytes in primary liver carcinoma. Unsorted bulk tissue of roughly 17-33 mg yielded co-extracted RNA and DNA. TCR beta cDNA was made from 500 ng total RNA with a constant-region primer. Researchers made the TCR beta libraries by running three nested multiplex PCR rounds with slightly modified ARM-PCR. The study ran its first two PCR rounds for nine to eleven cycles each, using TRBV1-TRBV30 forward primers and a C-beta reverse primer. TCRdb independently ran MiXCR on the multiplex PCR reads; one entry per CDR3 protein. The top ten clones hold 9.3% of a sample with 120,000 or so distinct CDR3 sequences, around two thirds of them seen once. The sample comprised liver tumor tissue from sampling region 1. The subset: tumor region T1, superior pole. The receptors derive from a woman in her sixties with primary liver carcinoma and hepatitis B virus infection.

This clonotype has ten or more counts. This CDR3 is CASSKTGGREETQYF. The DNA of the CDR3 is TGTGCCAGCAGTAAAACAGGGGGCCGGGAAGAGACCCAGTACTTC. This chain uses TRBV12-3 or TRBV12-4 with TRBJ2-5, with 9 nucleotides matching TRBD1. The ends lost 5 bases at V and 3 bases at J; junction bases unmatched: 7. This CDR3 has 15 residues.

Concerning this clonotype: The CDR3 carries no conserved terminal phenylalanine or tryptophan, so it likely arises from a read error. The rearrangement uses TRBV11-2 and TRBJ2-7; D remains ambiguous. The CDR3 is 11 residues long. Looked up from germline, CDR1 is SGHAT and CDR2 is FQNNGV. This CDR3 reads CDSSPDYEQYL. In DNA form, the CDR3 reads TGTGACAGCAGCCCGGACTACGAGCAGTACTTA.

About this clonotype itself: Given a much more abundant clone one base away, this may be a read error. This chain links TRBV10-2 with TRBJ2-5, with D unresolved. CDR1 and CDR2 (germline): WSHSY, SAAADI. Trimming shortened V by 2 bases and J by 3 bases, and 7 bases separated the two germline ends. The CDR3 length is 13 residues. CDR3 sequence reads: CASSEPEKETQYF. CDR3 DNA: TGCGCCAGCAGTGAGCCAGAGAAAGAGACCCAGTACTTC.

A few counts support this clonotype. This chain connects TRBV28 to TRBJ2-7; either TRBD1 or TRBD2 may supply D (6 bases each). The CDR3 covers 14 residues. V lost 9 bases, J lost 2 bases, and 17 bases lay in between. Germline-derived CDR1 and CDR2 are MDHEN and SYDVKM. The CDR3 reads CASIWGAHPYEQYF. The CDR3 DNA reads TGTGCCAGTATTTGGGGGGCCCATCCCTACGAGCAGTACTTC.

For this clonotype: This is likely a read error, given that the CDR3 carries no conserved phenylalanine or tryptophan at its end. V usage is TRBV12-5 and J usage is TRBJ2-1; the D gene is possibly TRBD2 (6 bases). Trimming pared 4 bases from V and 6 bases from J, leaving 13 bases between. This CDR3 has 14 amino acids. Germline V gene sequence: CDR1 LGHNT, CDR2 FRNRAP. The DNA of the CDR3 is TGTGCTAGTGGTTCGGGACGGGGGTTCAATGAGCAGTTCATC. Protein product: CASGSGRGFNEQFI.

Worth noting for this clonotype: An end of the junction does not agree with germline; a read error may underlie this. V and J are TRBV11-2 and TRBJ2-7; D tentatively fits TRBD1 or TRBD2 (5 bases each). CDR3 length: 15 residues. In germline, CDR1 is SGHAT, CDR2 FQNNGV. The CDR3 is CASSDSVGQEAEQHF. The CDR3 DNA reads TGTGCCAGCAGCGACTCTGTGGGGCAGGAGGCCGAGCAGCACTTC.

Concerning this clonotype: A read error is possible here, since a much larger clone lies one base away. The V call is TRBV4-2, the J call TRBJ2-1; 8 nucleotides agree with TRBD2. CDR1 and CDR2 (germline): LGHNA, YNFKEQ. This CDR3 region has 15 residues. CDR3 DNA: TGTGCCAGCAGCCAAGATTCTAGCGGGTACAATGAGAAGTTCTTC. Residues: CASSQDSSGYNEKFF.

This sequence joins TRBV12-3 or TRBV12-4 and TRBJ2-1; D perhaps matches TRBD2 (6 bases). The CDR3 contains 15 residues. V lost 4 bases and J 4 bases, leaving 14 bases between the germline ends. CDR3 loop: CASSSWSSGYNEQFF. CDR3 sequence (DNA): TGTGCCAGCAGTTCATGGAGTAGCGGATACAATGAGCAGTTCTTC.

This clonotype was seen ten or more times. The CDR3 region has the DNA TGTGCCTGGAGTGTAGATTTGGGCAGCCAAGGCTACACCTTC. As protein: CAWSVDLGSQGYTF. This chain joins TRBV30 and TRBJ1-2, with no clear D. There are 14 residues in the CDR3. Germline V lookup: CDR1 GTSNPN, CDR2 SVGIG (reference sequence). V lost 0 bases and J lost 8, with 16 bases in between.

Note on this clonotype: One end of the junction fails to match germline, which may point to a read error. The CDR3 DNA follows: TGTGCCAGCAGCTTGGGACAGTACAATGAGCAGCTATTC. It codes for CASSLGQYNEQLF. The rearrangement joins TRBV6-5 to TRBJ2-1; 7 bases fit TRBD1. CDR1 and CDR2 from the germline V gene are MNHEY and SVGAGI. The CDR3 is 13 residues long.

This clonotype has more than one count but fewer than ten. The CDR3 sequence: CASRTGGQETQYF. CDR3 sequence (DNA): TGCGCCAGCAGAACCGGAGGCCAAGAGACCCAGTACTTC. The rearrangement joins TRBV5-1 to TRBJ2-5; a weak D match, TRBD2 (5 bases). The V and J ends lost 5 bases and 1 base respectively, with 9 bases between them. This CDR3 has 13 residues. The germline CDR1 and CDR2 sequences are SGHRS and YFSETQ.

As concerns this clonotype: One end of the junction is discordant with germline, which a read error may explain. This chain connects TRBV6-2 or TRBV6-3 to TRBJ2-1; D possibly corresponds to TRBD2 (5 bases). The CDR3 sequence is 13 residues long. In germline, CDR1 is MNHEY, CDR2 SVGEGT. CDR3 loop: CASRTSSYSEQFF. In nucleotides, the CDR3 is TGTGCCAGCAGAACTAGTTCCTACAGTGAGCAGTTCTTC.

In its sample, this clonotype was seen once. Likely a read error: the CDR3 ends without its conserved phenylalanine or tryptophan. No DNA is shown, since the ends of the CDR3 on it are uncertain; the CDR3 is the one TCRdb lists. This chain joins TRBV6-6 and TRBJ1-2; the listed D gene, TRBD1, was not tested against the DNA. From germline, CDR1 is MNHNY and CDR2 SVGAGI (reference sequence). Both ends counted, the CDR3 spans 13 residues. CDR3 protein: CASSYGGGFGYTY.